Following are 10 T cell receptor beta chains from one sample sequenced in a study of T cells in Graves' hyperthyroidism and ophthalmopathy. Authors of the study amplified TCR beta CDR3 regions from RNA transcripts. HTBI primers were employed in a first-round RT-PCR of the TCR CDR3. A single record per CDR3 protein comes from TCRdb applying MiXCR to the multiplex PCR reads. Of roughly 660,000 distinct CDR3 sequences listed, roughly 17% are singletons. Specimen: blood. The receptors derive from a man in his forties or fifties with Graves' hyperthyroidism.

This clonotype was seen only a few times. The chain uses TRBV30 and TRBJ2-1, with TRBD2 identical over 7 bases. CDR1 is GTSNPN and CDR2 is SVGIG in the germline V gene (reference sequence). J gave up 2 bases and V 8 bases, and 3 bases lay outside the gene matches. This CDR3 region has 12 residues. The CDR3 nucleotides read TGTGCCCGGGACTATACCTACAATGAGCAGTTCTTC. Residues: CARDYTYNEQFF.

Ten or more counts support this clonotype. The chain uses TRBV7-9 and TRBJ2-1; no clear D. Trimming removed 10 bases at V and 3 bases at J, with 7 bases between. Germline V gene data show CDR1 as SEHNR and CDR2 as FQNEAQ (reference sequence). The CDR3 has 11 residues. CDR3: CAMNSYNEQFF. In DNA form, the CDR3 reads TGTGCCATGAATAGCTACAATGAGCAGTTCTTC.

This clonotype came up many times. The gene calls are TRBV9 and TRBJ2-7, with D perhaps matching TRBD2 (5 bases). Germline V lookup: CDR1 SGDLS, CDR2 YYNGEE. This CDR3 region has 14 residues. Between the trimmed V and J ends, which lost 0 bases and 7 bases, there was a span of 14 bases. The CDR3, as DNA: TGTGCCAGCAGCGTAGGGTCAGGAGGACGTGAGCAGTACTTC. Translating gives CASSVGSGGREQYF.

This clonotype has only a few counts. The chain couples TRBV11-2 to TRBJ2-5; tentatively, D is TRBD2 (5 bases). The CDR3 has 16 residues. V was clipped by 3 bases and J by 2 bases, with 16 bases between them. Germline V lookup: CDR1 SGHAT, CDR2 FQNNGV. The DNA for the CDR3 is TGTGCCAGCAGCTTCTTTGGGTTTCCGGGGCAAGAGACCCAGTACTTC. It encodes CASSFFGFPGQETQYF.

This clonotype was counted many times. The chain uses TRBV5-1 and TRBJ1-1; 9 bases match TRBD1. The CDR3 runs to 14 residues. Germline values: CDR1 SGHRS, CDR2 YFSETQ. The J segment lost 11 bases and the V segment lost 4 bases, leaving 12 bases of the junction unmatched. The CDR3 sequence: CASSQQPTGGEAFF. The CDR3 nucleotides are TGCGCCAGCAGCCAACAACCGACAGGGGGAGAGGCTTTCTTT.

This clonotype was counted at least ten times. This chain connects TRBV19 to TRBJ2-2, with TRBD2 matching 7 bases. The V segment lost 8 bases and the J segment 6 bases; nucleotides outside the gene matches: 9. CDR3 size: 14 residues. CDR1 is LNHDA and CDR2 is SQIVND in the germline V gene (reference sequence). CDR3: CASGAGTTPGELFF. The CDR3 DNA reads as TGTGCCAGTGGGGCCGGGACTACGCCCGGGGAGCTGTTTTTT.

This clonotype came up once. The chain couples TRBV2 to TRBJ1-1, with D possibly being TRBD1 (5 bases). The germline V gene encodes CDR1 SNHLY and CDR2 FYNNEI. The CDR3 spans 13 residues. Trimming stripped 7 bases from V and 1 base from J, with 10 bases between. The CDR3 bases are TGTGCCAGCACCACGACAGCGAACACTGAAGCTTTCTTT. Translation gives CASTTTANTEAFF.

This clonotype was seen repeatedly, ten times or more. The CDR3 DNA reads TGCAGCGTTGCGTGGGGACAGGTTAGCTCCTACGAGCAGTACTTC. It encodes CSVAWGQVSSYEQYF. The V gene is TRBV29-1, the J gene TRBJ2-7, with 8 positions matching TRBD1. The ends lost 4 bases at V and 0 bases at J; junction bases unmatched: 8. The CDR3 consists of 15 residues. Germline CDR1 is SQVTM and CDR2 is ANQGSEA.

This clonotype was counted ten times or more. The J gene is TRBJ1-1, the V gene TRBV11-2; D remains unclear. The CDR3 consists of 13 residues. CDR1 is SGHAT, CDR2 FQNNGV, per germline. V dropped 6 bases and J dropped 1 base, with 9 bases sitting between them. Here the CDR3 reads CASRETRNTEAFF. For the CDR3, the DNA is TGTGCCAGCAGGGAGACACGGAACACTGAAGCTTTCTTT.

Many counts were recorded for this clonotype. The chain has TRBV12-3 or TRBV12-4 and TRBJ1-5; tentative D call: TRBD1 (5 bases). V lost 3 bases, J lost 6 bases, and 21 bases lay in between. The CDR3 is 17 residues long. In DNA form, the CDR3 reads TGTGCCAGCAGTTTCGGTAGGGGTGTTCCGGGTCCTCAGCCCCAGCATTTT. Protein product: CASSFGRGVPGPQPQHF.